Listed here are 15 T cell receptor beta chains from one sample, sequenced in a study of shared clonotypes between healthy human individuals. Repertoires were generated with immunoSEQ multiplex PCR, while TCRdb's copy carries only in-frame clones and drops some. The repertoire holds roughly 2.5 million clones, around nine tenths seen once, with about 0.13% in the top ten. The sequenced sample consisted of naive CD4+ T cells sorted from blood. Subset: CD45RA+ positively selected. All receptors come from a man between 18 and 29 years old in good health.

This chain connects TRBV5-4 to TRBJ2-3; TRBD2 agrees at 8 bases. Germline V gives CDR1 SGHNT, CDR2 YYREEE (reference sequence). V was pared by 3 bases and J by 3 bases, with 6 bases of the junction left unmatched. This CDR3 spans 15 amino acids. CDR3 loop: CASSWGAGATDTQYF. The CDR3 region has the DNA TGTGCCAGCAGCTGGGGAGCGGGGGCAACAGATACGCAGTATTTT.

The CDR3 sequence is CASGLGLANTGELFF. CDR3 in DNA: TGTGCTAGTGGTTTAGGTCTAGCGAACACCGGGGAGCTGTTTTTT. The chain links TRBV12-5 to TRBJ2-2; D unresolved. V lost 3 bases to trimming and J lost 0 bases, with 8 bases between them. CDR3 length equals 15 residues. Looked up from germline, CDR1 is LGHNT and CDR2 is FRNRAP.

The chain carries TRBV11-2 and TRBJ2-1; perhaps TRBD2 as D (5 bases). The length of the CDR3 is 15 residues. Germline-derived CDR1 and CDR2 are SGHAT and FQNNGV. Trimming took off 4 bases at V and 4 bases at J, with 14 bases between the two ends. CDR3 coding DNA: TGTGCCAGCAGCTCAGCGGATAAACTGTACAATGAGCAGTTCTTC. This encodes CASSSADKLYNEQFF. Using reference TRBV11-2 and TRBJ2-1 for the parts outside the CDR3, the full variable domain is EAGVAQSPRYKIIEKRQSVAFWCNPISGHATLYWYQQILGQGPKLLIQFQNNGVVDDSQLPKDRFSAERLKGVDSTLKIQPAKLEDSAVYLCASSSADKLYNEQFFGPGTRLTVL.

The chain combines TRBV5-1 with TRBJ2-7; 7 nucleotides align to TRBD2. This CDR3 comprises 15 residues. The germline gives CDR1 SGHRS, CDR2 YFSETQ. Germline trimming cut 3 bases from V and 2 bases from J; bases unmatched to any gene: 8. The CDR3 nucleotides read TGCGCCAGCAGCTGGGGAGGTCGGGGGGCCTACGAGCAGTACTTC. Its protein product is CASSWGGRGAYEQYF.

This chain uses TRBV7-6 with TRBJ2-5; 8 bases line up with TRBD2. This CDR3 region has 16 residues. J gave up 4 bases and V 3 bases, and 10 bases lay outside the gene matches. Germline CDR1 and CDR2: SGHVS and FNYEAQ. In DNA form, the CDR3 reads TGTGCCAGCAGCTTGTTGGGGAGCGGGAGAGGAGAGACCCAGTACTTC. Encoded protein: CASSLLGSGRGETQYF.

The chain couples TRBV2 to TRBJ1-2, with D unclear. V shed 4 bases and J shed 2 bases, with 11 bases lying between them. The CDR3 spans 14 residues. Germline V CDR1 and CDR2: SNHLY, FYNNEI. This CDR3 reads CASSGEGSNYGYTF. CDR3 DNA: TGTGCCAGCAGTGGAGAGGGCAGCAACTATGGCTACACCTTC.

The chain joins TRBV6-1 to TRBJ1-3; D not resolved. The CDR3 runs 14 residues. Germline lookup yields CDR1 MNHNS and CDR2 SASEGT. Trimming removed 3 bases at V and 0 bases at J, with 6 bases between. CDR3 nucleotide sequence: TGTGCCAGCAGTGAGAAGAGCTCTGGAAACACCATATATTTT. This encodes CASSEKSSGNTIYF.

This clone occurred once. The V and J genes are TRBV7-2 and TRBJ2-5, with D possibly being TRBD1 or TRBD2 (6 bases each). Germline assignment: CDR1 SGHTA and CDR2 FQGNSA. The CDR3 is 16 residues long. Trimming left V 1 base short and J 4 bases short, with 16 bases between. CDR3 sequence reads: CASSLEGGWVGETQYF. The CDR3 DNA reads as TGTGCCAGCAGCTTAGAAGGGGGGTGGGTTGGAGAGACCCAGTACTTC.

The chain employs TRBV5-1 and TRBJ2-3; TRBD2 is a possible D gene (6 bases). The CDR3 spans 14 residues. Per the germline V gene, CDR1 is SGHRS and CDR2 is YFSETQ. Between the trimmed V and J ends, which lost 1 base and 4 bases, there was a span of 10 bases. CDR3 in DNA: TGCGCCAGCAGCTTGTGGGAGCGGGCAGATACGCAGTATTTT. It codes for CASSLWERADTQYF.

The chain links TRBV6-5 to TRBJ1-6, with a tentative D call TRBD1 (5 bases). The length of the CDR3 is 16 residues. V lost 0 bases, J lost 9 bases, and 15 bases lay in between. The germline V gene has CDR1 MNHEY and CDR2 SVGAGI. CDR3 coding DNA: TGTGCCAGCAGTTACTCCATCCTGGGGGGACTTTCACCCCTCCACTTT. Amino acid sequence: CASSYSILGGLSPLHF.

The rearrangement links TRBV2 to TRBJ1-5, with TRBD1 matching over 9 bases. V dropped 6 bases and J dropped 5; count of bases not matched to a gene: 8. The CDR3 is 15 residues long. CDR1 is SNHLY, CDR2 FYNNEI, per germline. CDR3 sequence: CASRGTGKGDQPQHF. For the CDR3, the DNA is TGTGCCAGCAGGGGGACAGGGAAGGGTGATCAGCCCCAGCATTTT.

The chain is built from TRBV5-1 and TRBJ2-5; TRBD1 aligns across 10 bases. Germline CDR1 is SGHRS and CDR2 is YFSETQ. The V and J ends lost 4 bases and 7 bases, in that order; junction bases with no gene match: 4. The CDR3 extends over 13 amino acids. The CDR3 here is CASSPGQGGTQYF. The DNA for the CDR3 is TGCGCCAGCAGCCCCGGACAGGGGGGGACCCAGTACTTC.

The J gene is TRBJ2-1, the V gene TRBV5-1; D possibly corresponds to TRBD1 (6 bases). The CDR3 sequence is 14 residues long. Germline CDR1 and CDR2: SGHRS and YFSETQ. V lost 7 bases and J 7 bases, leaving 18 bases between the germline ends. The CDR3 is CASASGTYSNEQFF. CDR3 DNA sequence: TGCGCCAGCGCCTCGGGGACATATTCGAATGAGCAGTTCTTC.

The V gene is TRBV19, the J gene TRBJ1-1; 8 bases map to TRBD1. V lost 6 bases to trimming and J lost 1 base; unmatched junction nucleotides: 7. This CDR3 is built from 15 residues. CDR1 is LNHDA, CDR2 SQIVND, per germline (reference sequence). CDR3 DNA: TGTGCCAGTAGCCAAGACAGGGGACCGAACACTGAAGCTTTCTTT. Encoded protein: CASSQDRGPNTEAFF.

The V gene is TRBV11-2, the J gene TRBJ1-1; the D gene is possibly TRBD1 (6 bases). V gave up 6 bases and J gave up 2 bases, with 19 bases separating them. The germline CDR1 and CDR2 sequences are SGHAT and FQNNGV. The CDR3 extends over 16 amino acids. The CDR3 protein is CASSSTMTGINTEAFF. In nucleotides, the CDR3 is TGTGCCAGCAGTTCGACCATGACAGGCATCAACACTGAAGCTTTCTTT.